What follows are 28 T cell receptor beta chains derived from one specimen sequenced in a study of graft-versus-host responses after intestinal transplantation (dated by TCRdb to the early 2020s). The sample's time point label, in plain terms: cells obtained before transplantation from donor or recipient. Libraries were prepared through the immunoSEQ multiplex PCR assay. The clones in this table, taken by TCRdb from immuneACCESS, are in-frame only. Not every clone is retained; where verified, under half of the shortfall comes from an unresolved V gene, and the cause of the rest is unknown. The sample table records around 96,000 clones; more than 85% of these occur just once. The top ten constitute roughly 0.15% of the sample. These receptors have no identified antigens. Here the sequenced sample was unstimulated CD4+ T cells sorted from spleen or lymph node cells, taken before intestinal transplant. These receptors all come from a human donor who received an intestinal transplant.

The CDR3: CASSFEYMETSYNEQFF. The CDR3 DNA reads as TGCGCCAGCAGCTTTGAATACATGGAGACGTCCTACAATGAGCAGTTCTTC. The rearrangement uses TRBV5-1 and TRBJ2-1; D remains unclear. The CDR3 contains 17 residues. Germline values: CDR1 SGHRS, CDR2 YFSETQ. Deletions cut 2 bases from V and 1 base from J, with 16 bases between.

The chain links TRBV6-6 to TRBJ2-3; tentatively, D is TRBD2 (5 bases). This CDR3 has 15 amino acids. Germline assignment: CDR1 MNHNY and CDR2 SVGAGI (reference sequence). V was pared by 4 bases and J by 1 base, with 12 bases between. The DNA for the CDR3 is TGTGCCAGCAGTTCAAGGGAGCTTGGCACAGATACGCAGTATTTT. This codes for CASSSRELGTDTQYF.

This clone has just a few counts. The chain couples TRBV10-3 to TRBJ1-5, with D perhaps TRBD1 (6 bases). Trimming removed 11 bases at V and 3 bases at J, with 14 bases between. The CDR3 spans 13 residues. In germline, CDR1 is ENHRY, CDR2 SYGVKD. The CDR3 protein is CAASQGNNQPQHF. DNA for the CDR3: TGTGCCGCGAGCCAGGGGAACAATCAGCCCCAGCATTTT.

The rearrangement uses TRBV7-6 and TRBJ1-1; 9 bases line up with TRBD1. This CDR3 region has 15 residues. The V gene end was trimmed by 3 bases and the J gene end by 5 bases; junction bases not matched to a gene: 7. Germline V gene sequence: CDR1 SGHVS, CDR2 FNYEAQ. The CDR3 DNA reads TGTGCCAGCAGCTTGACAGGGGGACCATCTACTGAAGCTTTCTTT. Protein product: CASSLTGGPSTEAFF. Filled out from reference TRBV7-6 and TRBJ1-1, the complete variable domain reads GAGVSQSPRYKVTKRGQDVALRCDPISGHVSLYWYRQALGQGPEFLTYFNYEAQQDKSGLPNDRFSAERPEGSISTLTIQRTEQRDSAMYRCASSLTGGPSTEAFFGQGTRLTVV.

This CDR3 reads CASSQRESSYNEQFF. The CDR3 DNA reads as TGTGCCAGCAGTCAACGGGAGAGCTCCTACAATGAGCAGTTCTTC. The genes are TRBV6-5 and TRBJ2-1; tentatively, D is TRBD2 (6 bases). V lost 5 bases and J 0 bases, leaving 11 bases between the germline ends. Germline values: CDR1 MNHEY, CDR2 SVGAGI. This CDR3 contains 15 residues.

The chain is built from TRBV6-5 and TRBJ1-2; 8 bases agree with TRBD1. Germline trimming cut 7 bases from V and 8 bases from J; bases unmatched to any gene: 6. Germline CDR1 MNHEY, CDR2 SVGAGI. The CDR3 is 12 amino acids. CDR3 in DNA: TGTGCCAGCACATACAGGGGGGAAGGCTACACCTTC. It translates to CASTYRGEGYTF.

The J gene is TRBJ1-2, the V gene TRBV30; perhaps TRBD1 as D (5 bases). The CDR3 totals 16 residues. Trimming pared 0 bases from V and 3 bases from J, leaving 17 bases between. Germline lookup yields CDR1 GTSNPN and CDR2 SVGIG (reference sequence). The CDR3 region has the DNA TGTGCCTGGAGTGTACCGCCGCTCAGGGCCTACTATGGCTACACCTTC. It codes for CAWSVPPLRAYYGYTF.

The rearrangement uses TRBV5-5 and TRBJ1-2; D unresolved. CDR3 size: 14 residues. Germline V gene sequence: CDR1 SGHKS, CDR2 YYEKEE (reference sequence). The V end lost 1 base, the J end lost 5 bases, and 12 bases lay between the germline ends. In DNA form, the CDR3 reads TGTGCCAGCAGCTTGCTTCCGGGGATTTATGGCTACACCTTC. Translated, it gives CASSLLPGIYGYTF.

This chain joins TRBV5-1 and TRBJ2-1, with 9 bases lining up with TRBD1. This CDR3 contains 14 residues. J gave up 4 bases and V 4 bases, and 3 bases lay outside the gene matches. Per the germline V gene, CDR1 is SGHRS and CDR2 is YFSETQ. CDR3 nucleotides: TGCGCCAGCAGCCAACAGGGGGCGTACAATGAGCAGTTCTTC. Its translation: CASSQQGAYNEQFF.

The chain is built from TRBV7-2 and TRBJ2-1; 11 bases are a match to TRBD1. This CDR3 is built from 14 residues. Unmatched junction bases numbered 1, after V lost 5 bases and J lost 4 bases. CDR1 SGHTA and CDR2 FQGNSA come from the germline V gene. The CDR3 DNA sequence: TGTGCCAGCAGCCGGGACAGGGGGTACAATGAGCAGTTCTTC. Translating it yields CASSRDRGYNEQFF.

This chain joins TRBV6-6 and TRBJ1-5; 9 bases map to TRBD1. CDR3 length: 13 residues. V lost 8 bases, J lost 5 bases, and 4 bases stayed unmatched. Germline V CDR1 and CDR2: MNHNY, SVGAGI (reference sequence). The CDR3 region has the DNA TGTGCCAGCCATAGGACAGGGGATCAGCCCCAGCATTTT. Residues: CASHRTGDQPQHF.

The CDR3 loop is CASSLTRDRDRNQPQHF. For the CDR3, the DNA is TGTGCCAGCAGCTTAACGCGCGACAGGGATAGGAATCAGCCCCAGCATTTT. The chain joins TRBV7-9 to TRBJ1-5; 7 bases align to TRBD1. The CDR3 has 17 amino acids. Germline loops: CDR1 SEHNR, CDR2 FQNEAQ (reference sequence). V shed 2 bases, J shed 4 bases, and the junction held 11 bases outside the gene matches. Looking up the rest from reference TRBV7-9 and TRBJ1-5 gives the full variable domain: DTGVSQNPRHKITKRGQNVTFRCDPISEHNRLYWYRQTLGQGPEFLTYFQNEAQLEKSRLLSDRFSAERPKGSFSTLEIQRTEQGDSAMYLCASSLTRDRDRNQPQHFGDGTRLSIL.

This rearrangement joins TRBV9 to TRBJ2-2; 9 bases match TRBD1. The CDR3 runs to 17 residues. V was clipped by 2 bases and J by 0 bases; unmatched bases: 5. Germline V gene lookup returns CDR1 SGDLS and CDR2 YYNGEE. This CDR3 is CASSVNRGHSNTGELFF. In nucleotides, the CDR3 is TGTGCCAGCAGCGTTAACAGGGGGCACTCGAACACCGGGGAGCTGTTTTTT.

This clone appeared a single time. This chain connects TRBV7-9 to TRBJ2-1; D not certain. Trimming removed 1 base from V and 3 bases from J, with 10 bases in between. Germline V CDR1 and CDR2: SEHNR, FQNEAQ (reference sequence). This CDR3 spans 15 amino acids. CDR3 amino acids: CASSLVRSVYNEQFF. The CDR3 bases are TGTGCCAGCAGCTTAGTGAGAAGCGTCTACAATGAGCAGTTCTTC. Full variable domain (rest looked up from reference TRBV7-9 and TRBJ2-1): DTGVSQNPRHKITKRGQNVTFRCDPISEHNRLYWYRQTLGQGPEFLTYFQNEAQLEKSRLLSDRFSAERPKGSFSTLEIQRTEQGDSAMYLCASSLVRSVYNEQFFGPGTRLTVL.

The chain employs TRBV2 and TRBJ2-1; D is unresolved. Germline assignment: CDR1 SNHLY and CDR2 FYNNEI. The CDR3 spans 13 residues. The V end was cut by 4 bases, the J end by 7 bases, with 11 bases between. The CDR3 nucleotides are TGTGCCAGCAGTGTCCCTTTAATAAATGAGCAGTTCTTC. Amino acid sequence: CASSVPLINEQFF.

The chain carries TRBV19 and TRBJ1-3, with 9 bases aligning to TRBD1. The germline V gene has CDR1 LNHDA and CDR2 SQIVND (reference sequence). The CDR3 loop spans 16 amino acids. J was trimmed by 2 bases and V by 2 bases; bases with no gene match: 4. As DNA, the CDR3 is TGTGCCAGTAGTATAAGGGACAGGGTTGCTGGAAACACCATATATTTT. It specifies CASSIRDRVAGNTIYF.

The rearrangement links TRBV25-1 to TRBJ1-2, with 8 bases that match TRBD1. The CDR3 totals 16 residues. Germline-derived CDR1 and CDR2 are MGHDK and SYGVNS. Unmatched junction bases numbered 9, after V lost 2 bases and J lost 4 bases. The CDR3 here is CASSEAGGRSGYGYTF. DNA for the CDR3: TGTGCCAGCAGTGAAGCAGGGGGCAGAAGCGGCTATGGCTACACCTTC.

The chain recombines TRBV10-3 with TRBJ2-7; 8 nucleotides align to TRBD1. Germline CDR1 ENHRY, CDR2 SYGVKD. The V gene end was trimmed by 8 bases and the J gene end by 7 bases; junction bases not matched to a gene: 10. The length of the CDR3 is 13 residues. CDR3 sequence: CAIGTGGPWEQYF. CDR3 sequence (DNA): TGTGCCATCGGGACAGGCGGTCCGTGGGAGCAGTACTTC.

The V call is TRBV7-8, the J call TRBJ2-7; 7 nucleotides align to TRBD2. After removal of 3 bases from V and 5 bases from J, the junction contained 10 bases not matched to a gene. The CDR3 sequence is 15 residues long. Germline V lookup: CDR1 SGHVS, CDR2 FQNEAQ. The CDR3 coding sequence is TGTGCCAGCAGCTTCGGGGGGACCGGAGCCCACGAGCAGTACTTC. The encoded protein is CASSFGGTGAHEQYF.

The rearrangement uses TRBV7-2 and TRBJ2-3; 7 positions agree with TRBD2. The CDR3 totals 14 residues. From germline, CDR1 is SGHTA and CDR2 FQGNSA. Germline trimming cut 5 bases from V and 6 bases from J; bases unmatched to any gene: 8. CDR3 residues: CASSRAGPQDTQYF. The CDR3 DNA reads TGTGCCAGCAGCAGAGCGGGGCCCCAGGATACGCAGTATTTT.

The gene calls are TRBV7-9 and TRBJ2-7, with D possibly matching TRBD1 (5 bases). Germline loops: CDR1 SEHNR, CDR2 FQNEAQ (reference sequence). CDR3 length: 15 amino acids. The V end lost 0 bases, the J end lost 2 bases, and 11 bases lay between the germline ends. The CDR3 region is CASSLALLGAYEQYF. As DNA, the CDR3 is TGTGCCAGCAGCTTAGCGCTTTTAGGGGCCTACGAGCAGTACTTC.

The J gene is TRBJ2-6, the V gene TRBV5-1; TRBD1 aligns across 7 bases. Germline V lookup: CDR1 SGHRS, CDR2 YFSETQ. The junction had 9 bases not matched to a gene; V was cut back by 5 bases and J by 4 bases. This CDR3 is built from 16 residues. CDR3 DNA sequence: TGCGCCAGCAGTGACAGGGTGGGGGTCGGGGCCAACGTCCTGACTTTC. Its protein product is CASSDRVGVGANVLTF.

The CDR3 is CAWTGQGITNYGYTF. In DNA form, the CDR3 reads TGTGCCTGGACTGGACAGGGGATAACTAACTATGGCTACACCTTC. The chain couples TRBV30 to TRBJ1-2; TRBD1 matches 9 bases. The CDR3 covers 15 residues. Germline V gives CDR1 GTSNPN, CDR2 SVGIG (reference sequence). J was trimmed by 0 bases and V by 4 bases; bases with no gene match: 6.

The V and J genes are TRBV5-1 and TRBJ2-5; TRBD2 agrees at 12 bases. Germline V CDR1 and CDR2: SGHRS, YFSETQ. J lost 5 bases, V lost 4 bases, and 12 bases had no gene match. This CDR3 comprises 17 residues. The CDR3 is CASSLSSSGGAGETQYF. The CDR3 DNA is TGCGCCAGCAGCCTAAGCTCTAGCGGGGGGGCCGGGGAGACCCAGTACTTC.

V and J are TRBV6-6 and TRBJ1-1, with D perhaps matching TRBD1 (5 bases). This CDR3 comprises 14 residues. Germline loops: CDR1 MNHNY, CDR2 SVGAGI (reference sequence). Trimming removed 6 bases at V and 1 base at J, with 12 bases between. CDR3 loop: CASRKTQGNTEAFF. CDR3 nucleotides: TGTGCCAGCAGAAAAACGCAGGGGAACACTGAAGCTTTCTTT.

A few counts support this clone. CDR3 nucleotides: TGTGCCAGCAGGGTCGACAGGGGGCAAAATGAAAAACTGTTTTTT. Its protein product is CASRVDRGQNEKLFF. The chain links TRBV2 to TRBJ1-4, with TRBD1 matching 10 bases. The V segment lost 6 bases and the J segment 5 bases; nucleotides outside the gene matches: 6. The germline V gene encodes CDR1 SNHLY and CDR2 FYNNEI. The CDR3 consists of 15 residues.

The rearrangement links TRBV7-2 to TRBJ1-1; D not certain. Trimming cost V 2 bases and J 1 base, with 8 bases left between them. The CDR3 runs to 14 residues. Germline assignment: CDR1 SGHTA and CDR2 FQGNSA. CDR3 sequence (DNA): TGTGCCAGCAGCTTACAGAGGAGGAACACTGAAGCTTTCTTT. Its translation is CASSLQRRNTEAFF.

This chain joins TRBV6-6 and TRBJ1-6; 10 bases are shared with TRBD1. With 6 bases clipped from V and 7 bases from J, the junction kept 3 bases outside the gene matches. The CDR3 covers 14 residues. The germline V gene has CDR1 MNHNY and CDR2 SVGAGI (reference sequence). The CDR3 here is CASRGTGDNSPLHF. The CDR3 DNA is TGTGCCAGCAGGGGGACAGGGGACAATTCACCCCTCCACTTT.